This T cell receptor beta chain comes out of a study of blood T cell repertoires in COVID-19. Study-level background: Acute and convalescent COVID-19 samples came from the United States, Italy and Spain. PBMCs, B-cell-depleted T cells, or T cells were the source of the cDNA or gDNA that made up the material.

Original processing methods: Scientists estimated how many nucleated cells there were by amplifying reference gene primers. Profiled with immunoSEQ multiplex PCR; TCRdb holds only in-frame clones, not every one. V and J calls and clone size follow that table, whereas D and trimming were derived from the DNA. The sample holds about 200,000 clones, roughly 84% seen once. V was clipped by 4 bases and J by 5 bases; unmatched bases: 6. Germline V lookup: CDR1 SGHRS, CDR2 YFSETQ. CDR3 length: 15 residues. V and J are TRBV5-1 and TRBJ1-3; TRBD1 agrees at 10 bases. The receptor comes from a man in his forties with acute or convalescent COVID-19. Sequencing was done on a sample of peripheral blood. The CDR3 bases are TGCGCCAGCAGCCCCGGACAGGGGGTTAGAAACACCATATATTTT. Encoded protein: CASSPGQGVRNTIYF. The full variable domain, rest sourced from reference TRBV5-1 and TRBJ1-3, is KAGVTQTPRYLIKTRGQQVTLSCSPISGHRSVSWYQQTPGQGLQFLFEYFSETQRNKGNFPGRFSGRQFSNSRSEMNVSTLELGDSALYLCASSPGQGVRNTIYFGEGSWLTVV.